This TCR beta chain was profiled in a study of blood T cell repertoires in COVID-19. As for the study in general: Both acute and convalescent COVID-19 samples were obtained from the United States, Italy and Spain. Sample material is recorded as cDNA or gDNA derived from T cells, B-cell-depleted T cells, or PBMCs.

This CDR3 has 14 residues. Per germline, CDR1 MNHEY and CDR2 SMNVEV (reference sequence). V lost 1 base and J 0 bases, leaving 4 bases between the germline ends. Participants were aged about 18 to 90 years from about two dozen US areas. Cohort 3 donors were reported recovered after two negative PCRs, clearance, or symptom resolution. Assay used: immunoSEQ multiplex PCR; TCRdb lists only in-frame clones, some missing. The data contain 150,000 to 200,000 clones, about 79% of them singletons. The chain carries TRBV27 and TRBJ1-5; D is undetermined. The receptor's source is a man in his fifties who had recovered from COVID-19. Sequencing was done on a sample of PBMCs or T cells enriched from blood (not recorded which). The DNA of the CDR3 is TGTGCCAGCAGTTTATATCATAGCAATCAGCCCCAGCATTTT. It yields the protein CASSLYHSNQPQHF.